The rows below give T cell receptor beta chains drawn from one sample of a study of blood T cell repertoires in COVID-19. Here immunoSEQ multiplex PCR was the method, and the copy in TCRdb shows in-frame clones only, minus some. The sample consists of 150,000 to 170,000 clones, about 80% of them appearing once. The material sequenced was peripheral blood. These receptors were obtained from an older woman with acute or convalescent COVID-19. Both conserved end residues are part of each CDR3. The D gene is left open where the match is weak. Not all rows give a size; the values are once, few, many and, for expanded clones, a class.

clone_size	d_call	j_call	cdr3_length	v_call	cdr3_aa	cdr3_nt
.	TRBD1	TRBJ1-6	14	TRBV28	CASSVTGGGSPLHF	TGTGCCAGCAGCGTTACAGGGGGCGGTTCACCCCTCCACTTT
.	TRBD1	TRBJ1-6	14	TRBV10-2	CASRGQGANSPLHF	TGCGCCAGCAGGGGACAGGGCGCTAATTCACCCCTCCACTTT
once	TRBD1	TRBJ2-1	13	TRBV11-1	CASSGQGYNEQFF	TGTGCCAGCAGCGGACAGGGGTACAATGAGCAGTTCTTC
few	TRBD2	TRBJ2-1	13	TRBV6-4	CASSEGTSAEQFF	TGTGCCAGCAGTGAGGGCACTAGCGCTGAGCAGTTCTTC
.	.	TRBJ1-1	13	TRBV10-1	CASSEGGRPEAFF	TGCGCCAGCAGTGAAGGCGGTCGCCCTGAAGCTTTCTTT
.	TRBD1	TRBJ2-2	15	TRBV7-8	CASSPAGGLTGELFF	TGTGCCAGCAGCCCCGCAGGGGGCCTAACCGGGGAGCTGTTTTTT
.	.	TRBJ1-2	12	TRBV3-1/TRBV3-2	CASSQVRLGYTF	TGTGCCAGCAGCCAAGTGCGCCTTGGCTACACCTTC
.	.	TRBJ1-6	14	TRBV9	CASSVGTINSPLHF	TGTGCCAGCAGCGTAGGCACTATCAATTCACCCCTCCACTTT
.	.	TRBJ1-2	15	TRBV30	CALRRTVHFRAGYTF	TGTGCCCTCAGAAGGACAGTTCATTTCCGAGCTGGCTACACCTTC
few	TRBD1	TRBJ2-5	13	TRBV6-5	CASSRQGAETQYF	TGTGCCAGCAGCCGACAGGGAGCGGAGACCCAGTACTTC
.	.	TRBJ1-2	14	TRBV6-4	CASSDSGTRDGYTF	TGTGCCAGCAGTGACTCCGGGACTCGCGATGGCTACACCTTC
.	.	TRBJ1-2	15	TRBV28	CASSSTPQSGYGYTF	TGTGCCAGCAGTTCTACCCCACAGTCCGGATATGGCTACACCTTC
.	TRBD2	TRBJ2-2	14	TRBV30	CAWSVQRGAGELFF	TGTGCCTGGAGTGTACAGCGGGGAGCCGGGGAGCTGTTTTTT
.	TRBD1	TRBJ1-2	13	TRBV2	CASRRQGSGGYTF	TGTGCCAGCAGAAGACAGGGTTCTGGTGGCTACACCTTC
many	TRBD1	TRBJ1-6	15	TRBV27	CASSYKDRIRSPLHF	TGTGCCAGCAGTTACAAGGACAGGATCAGGTCACCCCTCCACTTT
few	TRBD1	TRBJ1-3	15	TRBV6-1	CASSEETGLGNTIYF	TGTGCCAGCAGTGAAGAGACAGGGCTTGGAAACACCATATATTTT
.	.	TRBJ2-1	17	TRBV28	CASSLLASAYSYNEQFF	TGTGCCAGCAGTTTATTAGCTAGCGCCTACTCCTACAATGAGCAGTTCTTC
once	.	TRBJ1-3	15	TRBV5-5	CASSLDGDSGNTIYF	TGTGCCAGCAGCTTAGATGGAGACTCTGGAAACACCATATATTTT
.	TRBD2	TRBJ2-7	15	TRBV10-2	CASSPGLGSSYEQYF	TGCGCCAGCAGTCCCGGACTAGGGAGCTCCTACGAGCAGTACTTC
few	TRBD1	TRBJ1-1	12	TRBV5-1	CASSRQGSEAFF	TGCGCCAGCAGTAGACAGGGCTCTGAAGCTTTCTTT
once	TRBD2	TRBJ2-1	16	TRBV28	CASSTLGASGGNEQFF	TGTGCCAGCAGCACCTTGGGGGCTAGCGGGGGCAATGAGCAGTTCTTC
.	TRBD1	TRBJ2-5	15	TRBV3-1/TRBV3-2	CASSQRRTGQETQYF	TGTGCCAGCAGCCAGAGGAGGACAGGGCAAGAGACCCAGTACTTC
few	.	TRBJ1-1	15	TRBV19	CASTLRLGGLTEAFF	TGTGCCAGTACCTTGAGGTTGGGGGGACTCACTGAAGCTTTCTTT
.	.	TRBJ2-5	14	TRBV5-6	CASSLGARGQTQYF	TGTGCCAGCAGCTTGGGAGCCAGGGGACAGACCCAGTACTTC
.	.	TRBJ1-3	15	TRBV4-1	CASSQAGATGNTIYF	TGCGCCAGCAGCCAAGCTGGGGCAACTGGAAACACCATATATTTT
.	TRBD1	TRBJ2-1	15	TRBV7-9	CASSSEGTGSHEQFF	TGTGCCAGCAGCTCAGAGGGGACAGGGTCCCATGAGCAGTTCTTC
many	.	TRBJ1-2	15	TRBV27	CASSLSPPGLYGYTF	TGTGCCAGCAGTTTATCCCCCCCGGGACTTTATGGCTACACCTTC
.	TRBD1	TRBJ2-7	15	TRBV19	CASRNGQGSSYEQYF	TGTGCCAGTAGAAACGGACAGGGGAGCTCCTACGAGCAGTACTTC
few	.	TRBJ2-7	14	TRBV5-1	CASSLSPGTYEQYF	TGCGCCAGCAGCTTGAGTCCAGGAACTTACGAGCAGTACTTC
.	TRBD1	TRBJ1-1	16	TRBV6-6	CASNSMRGQPNTEAFF	TGTGCCAGCAACTCTATGCGGGGACAGCCGAACACTGAAGCTTTCTTT
.	.	TRBJ1-4	14	TRBV18	CASSPPLANEKLFF	TGTGCCAGCTCACCACCGTTAGCTAATGAAAAACTGTTTTTT
.	.	TRBJ1-2	14	TRBV2	CASSGLTRTDGYTF	TGTGCCAGCAGTGGCCTGACGCGGACTGATGGCTACACCTTC
.	.	TRBJ1-1	15	TRBV7-3	CASSPPPGMNTEAFF	TGTGCCAGCAGCCCCCCCCCGGGAATGAACACTGAAGCTTTCTTT
.	.	TRBJ2-3	14	TRBV27	CASSWGLGKDTQYF	TGTGCCAGCAGTTGGGGACTGGGCAAAGATACGCAGTATTTT
.	TRBD1	TRBJ1-1	13	TRBV6-5	CASRKAGGTEAFF	TGTGCCAGCAGGAAGGCAGGGGGCACTGAAGCTTTCTTT
.	.	TRBJ1-1	16	TRBV25-1	CASSAPLRALNTEAFF	TGTGCCAGCAGTGCCCCTTTGCGAGCCCTGAACACTGAAGCTTTCTTT
.	.	TRBJ2-2	16	TRBV27	CASSFFGTGHTGELFF	TGTGCCAGCAGTTTTTTTGGAACAGGGCACACCGGGGAGCTGTTTTTT
few	TRBD1	TRBJ1-1	16	TRBV19	CASRDGQGVRATEAFF	TGTGCCAGTAGAGACGGACAGGGTGTGAGGGCCACTGAAGCTTTCTTT
.	TRBD2	TRBJ2-7	15	TRBV2	CASRVGTSGLYEQYF	TGTGCCAGCCGGGTAGGGACTAGCGGTCTCTACGAGCAGTACTTC
.	.	TRBJ1-4	14	TRBV19	CASSHRGAHEKLFF	TGTGCCAGTAGTCACCGGGGGGCTCATGAAAAACTGTTTTTT
.	.	TRBJ2-3	14	TRBV7-9	CASSLVLAADTQYF	TGTGCCAGCAGCTTAGTACTAGCTGCAGATACGCAGTATTTT
.	TRBD2	TRBJ2-3	12	TRBV2	CATAGVTDTQYF	TGTGCCACCGCGGGGGTCACAGATACGCAGTATTTT
.	.	TRBJ1-3	12	TRBV10-3	CAIRESGNTIYF	TGTGCCATCCGGGAGTCTGGAAACACCATATATTTT
.	.	TRBJ1-2	14	TRBV6-5	CATYRSTANYGYTF	TGTGCCACCTATAGATCAACAGCCAACTATGGCTACACCTTC